The source of this T cell receptor beta chain is a study of cytomegalovirus exposure and HLA in healthy donors. Study summary: A previous analysis identified approximately 120 million unique TCR beta sequences derived from roughly 180 million T cells.

A word on this clone: Its target is not known. The same CDR3 can be traced to other DNA sequences in this sample.

The PCR used 60 Vbeta and 13 Jbeta primers. Assay: immunoSEQ multiplex PCR; the TCRdb copy retains only in-frame clones and omits some. The table shows roughly 100,000 clones, with over 80% occurring only once. Study results and caveats: Cytomegalovirus-associated TCR beta chains were listed, numbering 150 to 200. Excluded were some V segments that proved indistinguishable, including TRBV6-2 and TRBV6-3.

The CDR3 runs 13 residues. Germline loops: CDR1 SGHRS, CDR2 YFSETQ. With 3 bases clipped from V and 2 bases from J, the junction kept 1 base outside the gene matches. The receptor was derived from a female donor in good health and CMV-seropositive. Sequences were obtained from PBMCs. The V call is TRBV5-1, the J call TRBJ1-1, with 7 positions matching TRBD1. The CDR3 sequence is CASSWDRNTEAFF. The CDR3 DNA follows: TGCGCCAGCAGCTGGGACAGAAACACTGAAGCTTTCTTT.